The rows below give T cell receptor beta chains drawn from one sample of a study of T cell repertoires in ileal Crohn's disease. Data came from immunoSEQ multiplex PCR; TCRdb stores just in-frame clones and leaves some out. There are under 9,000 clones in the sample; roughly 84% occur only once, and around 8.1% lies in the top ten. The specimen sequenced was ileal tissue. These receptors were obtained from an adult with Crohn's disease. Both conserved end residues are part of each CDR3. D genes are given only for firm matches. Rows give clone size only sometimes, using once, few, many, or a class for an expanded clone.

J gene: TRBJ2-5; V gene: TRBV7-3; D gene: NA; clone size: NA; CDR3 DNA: TGTGCCAGCAGCCGCGGGGCACAAGAGACCCAGTACTTC; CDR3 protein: CASSRGAQETQYF
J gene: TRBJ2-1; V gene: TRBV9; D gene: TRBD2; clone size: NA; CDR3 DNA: TGTGCCAGCAGCGGTGGGACTAGCGGGGACAATGAGCAGTTCTTC; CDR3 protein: CASSGGTSGDNEQFF
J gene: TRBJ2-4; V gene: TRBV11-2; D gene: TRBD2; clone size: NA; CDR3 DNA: TGTGCCAGCAGCATCGGACTAGCTCTAAACATTCAGTACTTC; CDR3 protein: CASSIGLALNIQYF
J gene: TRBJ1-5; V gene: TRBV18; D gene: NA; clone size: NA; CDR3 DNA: TGTGCCAGCTCAATGAGGCCACAGGAAAATCAGCCCCAGCATTTT; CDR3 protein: CASSMRPQENQPQHF
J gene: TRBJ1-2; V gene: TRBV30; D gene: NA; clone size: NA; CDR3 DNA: TGTGCCTGGAGGGGGGGGTCCGTTGGCTACACCTTC; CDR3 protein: CAWRGGSVGYTF
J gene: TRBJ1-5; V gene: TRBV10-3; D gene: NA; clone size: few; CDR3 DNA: TGTGCCATCAGCCCTACAGGGAGCAATCAGCCCCAGCATTTT; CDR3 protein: CAISPTGSNQPQHF
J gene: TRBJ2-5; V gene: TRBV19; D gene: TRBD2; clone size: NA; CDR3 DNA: TGTGCCAGTAGTCTCCCCCGGCTAGCGGGAGATAGGACCCAGTACTTC; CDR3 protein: CASSLPRLAGDRTQYF
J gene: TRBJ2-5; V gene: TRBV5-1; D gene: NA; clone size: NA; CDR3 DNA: TGCGCCAGCAGCCCTCAGGGTTCGCGTGATGAAGAGACCCAGTACTTC; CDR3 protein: CASSPQGSRDEETQYF
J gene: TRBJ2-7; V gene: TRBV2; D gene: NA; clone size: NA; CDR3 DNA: TGTGCCAGCAACAACCAGGGTTGGCAGTACTTC; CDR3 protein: CASNNQGWQYF
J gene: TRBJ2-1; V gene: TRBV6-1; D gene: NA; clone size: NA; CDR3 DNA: TGTGCCAGCGCAACGGGAGTGTCCTACAATGAGCAGTTCTTC; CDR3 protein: CASATGVSYNEQFF
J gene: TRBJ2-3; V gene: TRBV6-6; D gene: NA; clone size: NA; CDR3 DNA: TGTGCCAGCAGTTACCTACACAGGGATACGCAGTATTTT; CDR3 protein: CASSYLHRDTQYF
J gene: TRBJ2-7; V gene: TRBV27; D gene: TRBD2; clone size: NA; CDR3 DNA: TGTGCCAGCACCAAAGCGGGATTCGACGAGCAGTACTTC; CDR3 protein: CASTKAGFDEQYF